What follows describes a single T cell receptor beta chain. These data come from a study of control samples from healthy donors and cancer patients. The CDR3 totals 14 residues. Germline V CDR1 and CDR2: SGHDT, YYEEEE. After removal of 3 bases from V and 6 bases from J, the junction contained 8 bases not matched to a gene. Data came from immunoSEQ multiplex PCR; TCRdb stores just in-frame clones and leaves some out. Among about 180,000 clones listed, 90% to 95% were seen once. The specimen sequenced was blood. The chain recombines TRBV5-6 with TRBJ1-2; 7 positions match TRBD1. The sequence was obtained from a man younger than 45 in good health. This CDR3 reads CASSSNRGRDGYTF. The CDR3, as DNA: TGTGCCAGCAGCTCGAACAGGGGAAGGGATGGCTACACCTTC.